These 25 T cell receptor beta chains came from one sample sequenced in a study of CD8+CD57+ T cells in acquired aplastic anemia. The study profiled TCR beta VDJ and CDR3 using genomic DNA as template. TCRdb re-called the reads with MiXCR, one entry per CDR3 protein. Among approximately 200,000 distinct CDR3 sequences, less than 70% were seen once, and the ten largest hold roughly 15%. The sequencing sample was made of sorted CD4+, CD8+, or CD8+CD57+ T cells (not recorded which) from PBMCs. The receptors derive from a human donor in good health, serving as a control.

CDR3 residues: CSARDRDSSYEQYF. CDR3 nucleotide sequence: TGCAGTGCTAGAGATCGGGACAGCTCCTACGAGCAGTACTTC. The rearrangement links TRBV20-1 to TRBJ2-7; 7 bases are a match to TRBD1. V was clipped by 0 bases and J by 0 bases; unmatched bases: 2. Germline CDR1 is DFQATT and CDR2 is SNEGSKA (reference sequence). The CDR3 length is 14 residues.

This clonotype turned up a few times. The rearrangement joins TRBV6-2 or TRBV6-3 to TRBJ1-5; D unclear. The V gene's germline CDR1 is MNHEY and CDR2 SVGEGT. Trimming took 2 bases from V and 2 from J, leaving 7 bases between them. The CDR3 runs to 14 residues. CDR3 residues: CASSYGLGNQPQHF. In DNA, the CDR3 is TGTGCCAGCAGTTACGGGTTGGGCAATCAGCCCCAGCATTTT.

The V call is TRBV7-2, the J call TRBJ1-1; TRBD1 matches at 9 bases. Germline V gene sequence: CDR1 SGHTA, CDR2 FQGNSA. The CDR3 is made up of 13 amino acids. The J segment lost 6 bases and the V segment lost 4 bases, leaving 3 bases of the junction unmatched. CDR3 in amino acids: CASSSTGGPEAFF. For the CDR3, the DNA is TGTGCCAGCAGCTCCACAGGGGGCCCTGAAGCTTTCTTT. Looking up the rest from reference TRBV7-2 and TRBJ1-1 gives the full variable domain: GAGVSQSPSNKVTEKGKDVELRCDPISGHTALYWYRQSLGQGLEFLIYFQGNSAPDKSGLPSDRFSAERTGGSVSTLTIQRTQQEDSAVYLCASSSTGGPEAFFGQGTRLTVV.

The V gene is TRBV10-3, the J gene TRBJ1-4; 10 bases are shared with TRBD1. This CDR3 has 18 residues. Germline CDR1 is ENHRY and CDR2 is SYGVKD. Unmatched junction bases numbered 8, after V lost 4 bases and J lost 0 bases. CDR3 loop: CAISAGTGVLATNEKLFF. The CDR3 DNA follows: TGTGCCATCAGTGCCGGGACAGGGGTGCTTGCAACTAATGAAAAACTGTTTTTT.

CDR3 in amino acids: CSARTGLNTEAFF. Written as DNA, the CDR3 is TGCAGTGCTAGGACAGGGTTGAACACTGAAGCTTTCTTT. The V call is TRBV20-1, the J call TRBJ1-1; 7 bases match TRBD1. The CDR3 consists of 13 residues. The germline V gene has CDR1 DFQATT and CDR2 SNEGSKA (reference sequence). Trimming cost V 3 bases and J 0 bases; bases outside gene matches: 1.

At least ten counts were recorded for this clonotype. V gene TRBV12-3 or TRBV12-4 combines with J gene TRBJ2-3; TRBD2 matches 13 bases. The J segment lost 0 bases and the V segment lost 7 bases, leaving 7 bases of the junction unmatched. The CDR3 loop spans 17 amino acids. The CDR3 region has the DNA TGTGCCAGCACGACTAGCGGGGGGCCAACTAGCACAGATACGCAGTATTTT. Translated: CASTTSGGPTSTDTQYF.

This chain connects TRBV9 to TRBJ2-7; 10 nucleotides match TRBD1. Germline V gene lookup returns CDR1 SGDLS and CDR2 YYNGEE. V shed 1 base, J shed 5 bases, and the junction held 9 bases outside the gene matches. The CDR3 is 16 residues long. The CDR3 loop is CASSVLGGTGAHEQYF. DNA for the CDR3: TGTGCCAGCAGCGTACTTGGAGGGACAGGGGCTCACGAGCAGTACTTC.

The genes are TRBV7-6 and TRBJ2-7; D is possibly TRBD2 (7 bases). The V end lost 2 bases, the J end lost 7 bases, and 12 bases lay between the germline ends. CDR3 size: 13 residues. CDR1 is SGHVS and CDR2 is FNYEAQ in the germline V gene. The CDR3 is CASSLIGGEEQYF. In DNA form, the CDR3 reads TGTGCCAGCAGCTTAATAGGGGGGGAAGAGCAGTACTTC.

Only one count was recorded for this clonotype. The V gene is TRBV6-1, the J gene TRBJ2-7, with D perhaps assigned TRBD1 or TRBD2 (5 bases each). Germline CDR1 MNHNS, CDR2 SASEGT. The V end was cut by 5 bases, the J end by 2 bases, with 13 bases between. The CDR3 covers 14 residues. The CDR3 nucleotides are TGTGCCAGCAGTTATTCAGGGAGCGCCTACGAGCAGTACTTC. This codes for CASSYSGSAYEQYF.

This clonotype was seen repeatedly, ten times or more. This chain uses TRBV5-6 with TRBJ2-1; a possible D gene is TRBD1 (5 bases). Germline values: CDR1 SGHDT, CDR2 YYEEEE. Trimming cost V 0 bases and J 6 bases, with 13 bases left between them. This CDR3 contains 15 residues. CDR3 bases: TGTGCCAGCAGCTTGGGACAGTACCCTAGCAATGAGCAGTTCTTC. Amino acid sequence: CASSLGQYPSNEQFF.

The rearrangement links TRBV20-1 to TRBJ1-2; D is perhaps TRBD1 (5 bases). Germline V gives CDR1 DFQATT, CDR2 SNEGSKA (reference sequence). This CDR3 contains 18 residues. The V gene lost 0 bases and the J gene lost 2 bases, with 22 bases spanning the gap. In DNA, the CDR3 is TGCAGTGCTAGAGACGGTAGACAGCGAAGCAACCACAACTATGGCTACACCTTC. Protein: CSARDGRQRSNHNYGYTF.

The chain employs TRBV20-1 and TRBJ2-1; D not resolved. CDR3 length: 11 amino acids. The V end lost 4 bases, the J end lost 5 bases, and 6 bases lay between the germline ends. Germline V CDR1 and CDR2: DFQATT, SNEGSKA (reference sequence). This CDR3 reads CSATINNEQFF. The CDR3 DNA follows: TGCAGTGCTACAATAAACAATGAGCAGTTCTTC.

Ten or more counts support this clonotype. The chain is built from TRBV6-1 and TRBJ2-2; the D is unclear. The length of the CDR3 is 14 residues. The V gene lost 6 bases and the J gene lost 2 bases, with 10 bases spanning the gap. Germline V gives CDR1 MNHNS, CDR2 SASEGT. In nucleotides, the CDR3 is TGTGCCAGCAGGAAAACCTATAACACCGGGGAGCTGTTTTTT. This encodes CASRKTYNTGELFF.

V usage is TRBV10-2 and J usage is TRBJ2-2; 9 positions agree with TRBD1. This CDR3 is built from 17 residues. With 7 bases clipped from V and 0 bases from J, the junction kept 9 bases outside the gene matches. Germline V CDR1 and CDR2: WSHSY, SAAADI. The DNA of the CDR3 is TGCGCCAGCAACGCCGGGACAGGGCACGCGAACACCGGGGAGCTGTTTTTT. Its protein product is CASNAGTGHANTGELFF.

This rearrangement joins TRBV25-1 to TRBJ2-3; 11 bases line up with TRBD2. This CDR3 comprises 15 residues. CDR1 MGHDK and CDR2 SYGVNS come from the germline V gene. Losses at the gene ends were 5 bases for V and 8 bases for J; bases not matched to a gene: 9. CDR3 in amino acids: CASSQTSGAPSTQYF. The CDR3 nucleotides read TGTGCCAGCAGTCAGACTAGCGGGGCCCCAAGTACGCAGTATTTT.

This clonotype has a handful of counts. The chain couples TRBV28 to TRBJ2-2, with unresolved D. Germline V gene sequence: CDR1 MDHEN, CDR2 SYDVKM. V shed 8 bases and J shed 6 bases, with 28 bases lying between them. The CDR3 runs 18 residues. CDR3 sequence reads: CASLSQPPIVGLAGELFF. Written as DNA, the CDR3 is TGTGCCAGCCTATCCCAACCGCCCATCGTTGGCCTGGCCGGGGAGCTGTTTTTT.

A remark on this clonotype: The junction departs from the called germline gene at one end, perhaps through a read error. The genes are TRBV6-6 and TRBJ2-7, with 7 nucleotides matching TRBD1. The CDR3 has 14 residues. The germline gives CDR1 MNHNY, CDR2 SVGAGI (reference sequence). The CDR3: CASSPRQGSYEQCF. CDR3 nucleotides: TGTGCCAGCAGTCCCCGACAGGGTTCCTACGAGCAGTGCTTC.

This clonotype appeared many times. The chain joins TRBV5-1 to TRBJ1-2; D is uncertain. V gave up 0 bases and J gave up 4 bases, with 13 bases separating them. CDR1 is SGHRS and CDR2 is YFSETQ in the germline V gene. The CDR3 has 15 residues. The CDR3 protein is CASSLGGDGAYGYTF. The DNA of the CDR3 is TGCGCCAGCAGCTTGGGGGGAGACGGCGCCTATGGCTACACCTTC.

The rearrangement uses TRBV9 and TRBJ1-5, with D possibly TRBD1 on 6 matching bases. This CDR3 is 14 amino acids long. The germline CDR1 and CDR2 sequences are SGDLS and YYNGEE. V was trimmed by 1 base and J by 10 bases, leaving 15 bases between them. The DNA of the CDR3 is TGTGCCAGCAGCGTATCCGGTGGAGGGGGACCCCAGCATTTT. This sequence encodes CASSVSGGGGPQHF.

This clonotype was observed at least ten times. The chain joins TRBV5-1 to TRBJ2-7, with 7 nucleotides matching TRBD2. CDR3 length: 15 amino acids. Trimming cost V 0 bases and J 0 bases; bases outside gene matches: 3. Germline CDR1 and CDR2: SGHRS and YFSETQ. The CDR3 spells CASSLGGGSSYEQYF. CDR3 nucleotide sequence: TGCGCCAGCAGCTTGGGGGGGGGGAGCTCCTACGAGCAGTACTTC.

The CDR3 region has the DNA TGCAGCGTCCAAGGGGGCAGTGGGAATGGCTACACCTTC. Protein: CSVQGGSGNGYTF. The chain couples TRBV29-1 to TRBJ1-2; 7 bases align to TRBD1. The CDR3 is made up of 13 amino acids. CDR1 is SQVTM, CDR2 ANQGSEA, per germline. V dropped 6 bases and J dropped 6; count of bases not matched to a gene: 10.

This clonotype was picked up many times. The CDR3 loop reads CASSQLYEQYF. CDR3 coding DNA: TGTGCCAGCAGCCAACTCTACGAGCAGTACTTC. The chain joins TRBV3-1 to TRBJ2-7; D unclear. The CDR3 extends over 11 amino acids. In germline, CDR1 is LGHDT, CDR2 YNNKEL (reference sequence). Trimming left V 2 bases short and J 3 bases short, with 2 bases between.

This chain connects TRBV10-3 to TRBJ1-2; D call uncertain. Between the trimmed V and J ends, which lost 9 bases and 2 bases, there was a span of 10 bases. The CDR3 sequence is 12 residues long. Germline loops: CDR1 ENHRY, CDR2 SYGVKD. The DNA for the CDR3 is TGTGCCATAGGACGGGAAAACTATGGCTACACCTTC. Residues: CAIGRENYGYTF.

The V and J genes are TRBV27 and TRBJ2-5; perhaps D is TRBD1 or TRBD2 (5 bases each). TRBJ2-7 matches the DNA end more closely, so the J call is doubtful. Germline assignment: CDR1 MNHEY and CDR2 SMNVEV (reference sequence). The CDR3 has 15 residues. The CDR3 nucleotides are TGTGCCAGCAGGGAGTCCCCGGGACCATCCTACGAGCAGTACTTC. Protein sequence: CASRESPGPSYEQYF.

The J gene is TRBJ1-6, the V gene TRBV25-1; D gene unclear. Trimming stripped 5 bases from V and 9 bases from J, with 20 bases between. The CDR3 totals 16 residues. Per the germline V gene, CDR1 is MGHDK and CDR2 is SYGVNS. Written as DNA, the CDR3 is TGTGCCAGCAGTCTCCTTTTGGGCCGGGTTGGTTCACCCCTCCACTTT. Amino acid sequence: CASSLLLGRVGSPLHF.